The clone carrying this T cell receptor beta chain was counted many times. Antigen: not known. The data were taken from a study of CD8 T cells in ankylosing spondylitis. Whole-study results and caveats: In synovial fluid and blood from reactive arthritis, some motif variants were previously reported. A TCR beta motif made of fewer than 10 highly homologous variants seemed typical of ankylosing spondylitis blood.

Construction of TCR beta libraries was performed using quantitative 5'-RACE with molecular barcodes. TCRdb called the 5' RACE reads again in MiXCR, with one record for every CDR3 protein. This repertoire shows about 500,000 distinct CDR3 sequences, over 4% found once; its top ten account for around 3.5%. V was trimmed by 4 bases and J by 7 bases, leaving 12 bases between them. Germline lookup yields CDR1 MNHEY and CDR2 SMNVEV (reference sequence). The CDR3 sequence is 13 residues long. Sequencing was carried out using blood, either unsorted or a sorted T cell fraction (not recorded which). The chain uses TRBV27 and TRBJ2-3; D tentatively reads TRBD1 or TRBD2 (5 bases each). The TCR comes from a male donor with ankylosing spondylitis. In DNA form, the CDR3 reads TGTGCCAGCAGTTGGGGCGGGCAAAATACGCAGTATTTT. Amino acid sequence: CASSWGGQNTQYF.